This TCR beta chain was recorded in a study of shared clonotypes between healthy human individuals. Study-wide background: For every donor, three CD4 naive, three CD4 memory, two CD8 naive and one CD8 memory plates were used.

At a deep level, the assay was run. The data were produced by immunoSEQ multiplex PCR, yet TCRdb's version contains in-frame clones alone and is incomplete. The data show over a million clones, with roughly 80% seen just once and less than 1.5% held by the top ten. The CDR3 runs 17 residues. The V and J ends lost 3 bases and 4 bases respectively, with 19 bases between them. Germline CDR1 reads GTSNPN; CDR2 reads SVGIG (reference sequence). The receptor's source is a man aged 18 to 30 in good health. This sequence joins TRBV30 and TRBJ2-6, with D possibly called TRBD1 or TRBD2 (5 bases each). The specimen was memory CD4+ T cells sorted from blood. The subset is: CD45RA-negative fraction. The CDR3 loop is CAWRRARLWGGANVLTF. In nucleotides, the CDR3 is TGTGCCTGGAGAAGGGCCCGCCTTTGGGGGGGGGCCAACGTCCTGACTTTC.